The 30 T cell receptor beta chains reported below all come from one sample, sequenced in a study of cytomegalovirus exposure and HLA in healthy donors. The study ran its PCR with 60 Vbeta and 13 Jbeta primers. Using immunoSEQ multiplex PCR, the repertoire was profiled, and TCRdb retains in-frame clones only, with some absent. This table has 150,000 or so clones, 65% to 70% appearing once. The specimen sequenced was PBMCs. These receptors all stem from a man aged 30-40 years in good health and CMV-seropositive.

This chain links TRBV4-1 with TRBJ2-1; 8 nucleotides agree with TRBD2. There are 15 residues in the CDR3. The junction had 7 bases not matched to a gene; V was cut back by 4 bases and J by 5 bases. CDR1 and CDR2 from the germline V gene are MGHRA and YSYEKL. The CDR3: CASSPPYGRDNEQFF. The CDR3 nucleotides read TGCGCCAGCAGCCCCCCCTACGGGAGGGACAATGAGCAGTTCTTC.

This chain links TRBV4-2 with TRBJ2-3; 12 bases align to TRBD2. The CDR3 has 18 amino acids. The germline CDR1 and CDR2 sequences are LGHNA and YNFKEQ. J lost 0 bases, V lost 2 bases, and 6 bases had no gene match. In nucleotides, the CDR3 is TGTGCCAGCAGCCAAAGGGCCGGGACTAGCGGGAGCACAGATACGCAGTATTTT. This gives the protein CASSQRAGTSGSTDTQYF.

The rearrangement uses TRBV9 and TRBJ1-2; 8 nucleotides match TRBD1. CDR1 is SGDLS, CDR2 YYNGEE, per germline. V shed 3 bases and J 7 bases; nucleotides not matched to a gene: 8. This CDR3 contains 14 residues. The CDR3 sequence: CASSETGVGSGYTF. CDR3 nucleotide sequence: TGTGCCAGCAGCGAGACAGGGGTGGGATCTGGCTACACCTTC. The whole variable domain, filled in from reference TRBV9 and TRBJ1-2, reads DSGVTQTPKHLITATGQRVTLRCSPRSGDLSVYWYQQSLDQGLQFLIQYYNGEERAKGNILERFSAQQFPDLHSELNLSSLELGDSALYFCASSETGVGSGYTFGSGTRLTVV.

The rearrangement links TRBV9 to TRBJ2-1, with 13 bases lining up with TRBD2. The germline gives CDR1 SGDLS, CDR2 YYNGEE. CDR3 length: 16 residues. The ends lost 3 bases at V and 9 bases at J; junction bases unmatched: 9. CDR3 loop: CASSATGTSGMGEQFF. The CDR3 bases are TGTGCCAGCAGCGCGACCGGGACTAGCGGGATGGGTGAGCAGTTCTTC. Filled out from reference TRBV9 and TRBJ2-1, the complete variable domain reads DSGVTQTPKHLITATGQRVTLRCSPRSGDLSVYWYQQSLDQGLQFLIQYYNGEERAKGNILERFSAQQFPDLHSELNLSSLELGDSALYFCASSATGTSGMGEQFFGPGTRLTVL.

The chain couples TRBV5-4 to TRBJ2-2; D unclear. The V gene's germline CDR1 is SGHNT and CDR2 YYREEE (reference sequence). This CDR3 is 13 amino acids long. The ends were cut back, 2 bases at V and 1 base at J, with 3 bases in the middle. The CDR3: CASSFKNTGELFF. The CDR3, as DNA: TGTGCCAGCAGCTTTAAGAACACCGGGGAGCTGTTTTTT.

The chain couples TRBV19 to TRBJ2-3, with 9 bases aligning to TRBD2. Trimming cost V 11 bases and J 6 bases; bases outside gene matches: 15. The CDR3 contains 15 residues. Germline V lookup: CDR1 LNHDA, CDR2 SQIVND (reference sequence). Written as DNA, the CDR3 is TGTGCCCGAGACCACTTAGCGGGAGTATCGGATACGCAGTATTTT. Translating it yields CARDHLAGVSDTQYF.

The V and J genes are TRBV28 and TRBJ1-5; D is unclear. Trimming took 11 bases from V and 5 from J, leaving 13 bases between them. CDR1 is MDHEN and CDR2 is SYDVKM in the germline V gene. The CDR3 spans 12 residues. CDR3 nucleotide sequence: TGTGCCGCGGAACAATCCGATCAGCCCCAGCATTTT. It is translated as CAAEQSDQPQHF.

The rearrangement uses TRBV27 and TRBJ2-7; D is perhaps TRBD2 (5 bases). V lost 3 bases, J lost 0 bases, and 9 bases lay in between. The CDR3 is made up of 14 amino acids. CDR1 MNHEY and CDR2 SMNVEV come from the germline V gene (reference sequence). The CDR3 loop reads CASSFWAGSYEQYF. The CDR3 DNA is TGTGCCAGCAGTTTTTGGGCGGGCTCCTACGAGCAGTACTTC.

CDR3: CASSPPGTQYF. The CDR3 nucleotides are TGTGCCAGCAGTCCCCCGGGTACGCAGTATTTT. J is TRBJ2-3 and V is TRBV28; D uncertain. V shed 5 bases and J shed 8 bases, with 8 bases lying between them. Germline V gene sequence: CDR1 MDHEN, CDR2 SYDVKM. This CDR3 is built from 11 residues.

The V gene is TRBV5-1, the J gene TRBJ1-1; TRBD1 might be the D (5 bases). This CDR3 is built from 17 residues. The V gene lost 1 base and the J gene lost 5 bases, with 21 bases spanning the gap. CDR1 and CDR2 (germline): SGHRS, YFSETQ. CDR3 loop: CASSLPPAGVGGTEAFF. CDR3 in DNA: TGCGCCAGCAGCTTGCCACCTGCGGGGGTAGGAGGTACTGAAGCTTTCTTT.

The rearrangement links TRBV7-2 to TRBJ2-4; D not resolved. The CDR3 is 12 residues long. Germline V gives CDR1 SGHTA, CDR2 FQGNSA. Trimming took off 5 bases at V and 8 bases at J, with 10 bases between the two ends. Written as DNA, the CDR3 is TGTGCCAGCAGCGAACCGAGTGACATTCAGTACTTC. Its translation: CASSEPSDIQYF.

This clone was seen only a few times. For the CDR3, the DNA is TGTGCCAGCAGTTTTCGAGCGGCTATACCGTGGGATGAGCAGTTCTTC. It translates to CASSFRAAIPWDEQFF. The chain is built from TRBV28 and TRBJ2-1; tentatively, D is TRBD2 (5 bases). V was trimmed by 3 bases and J by 8 bases, leaving 20 bases between them. The CDR3 totals 16 residues. Germline V gene data show CDR1 as MDHEN and CDR2 as SYDVKM.

The V gene is TRBV19, the J gene TRBJ1-1; D is undetermined. The V gene's germline CDR1 is LNHDA and CDR2 SQIVND (reference sequence). CDR3 size: 15 residues. V lost 5 bases and J 0 bases, leaving 13 bases between the germline ends. The CDR3 here is CASSSPSKMNTEAFF. The CDR3 DNA is TGTGCCAGTAGTTCCCCGAGCAAAATGAACACTGAAGCTTTCTTT. The whole variable domain, remainder taken from reference TRBV19 and TRBJ1-1, is DGGITQSPKYLFRKEGQNVTLSCEQNLNHDAMYWYRQDPGQGLRLIYYSQIVNDFQKGDIAEGYSVSREKKESFPLTVTSAQKNPTAFYLCASSSPSKMNTEAFFGQGTRLTVV.

The chain uses TRBV5-6 and TRBJ2-5; the match to TRBD2 covers 9 bases. Per germline, CDR1 SGHDT and CDR2 YYEEEE. This CDR3 spans 17 amino acids. Trimming removed 0 bases from V and 11 bases from J; junction bases left unmatched: 17. CDR3 bases: TGTGCCAGCAGCTTGGTGGCTAGCGGGAACCGCCGGAGGGAGCAGTACTTC. Protein: CASSLVASGNRRREQYF.

The rearrangement uses TRBV2 and TRBJ2-3, with D tentatively TRBD1 (6 bases). V was shortened by 4 bases and J by 11 bases, with 16 bases between the two germline ends. The V gene's germline CDR1 is SNHLY and CDR2 FYNNEI. CDR3 length: 13 residues. The CDR3 loop reads CASSAGDRLGQYF. The CDR3, as DNA: TGTGCCAGCAGTGCAGGGGACCGACTGGGGCAGTATTTT.

This clone was found once. This chain joins TRBV6-5 and TRBJ1-5, with TRBD1 identical over 9 bases. The germline CDR1 and CDR2 sequences are MNHEY and SVGAGI. V gave up 4 bases and J gave up 2 bases; unmatched junction bases: 6. The CDR3 has 16 residues. CDR3 nucleotide sequence: TGTGCCAGCAGTTCGCTGGACAGGGGTGGCAATCAGCCCCAGCATTTT. Protein product: CASSSLDRGGNQPQHF.

This clone occurred once. This chain connects TRBV6-4 to TRBJ2-5, with 10 bases that match TRBD2. Germline V gene sequence: CDR1 MRHNA, CDR2 SNTAGT. This CDR3 comprises 21 residues. The junction had 20 bases not matched to a gene; V was cut back by 2 bases and J by 2 bases. DNA of the CDR3: TGTGCCAGCAGTGACGGACCCCCCAGGGGGCTAGCGGGAGTTCCGCAAGAGACCCAGTACTTC. Its protein product is CASSDGPPRGLAGVPQETQYF.

The V call is TRBV27, the J call TRBJ2-1; 11 bases fit TRBD2. V lost 7 bases and J lost 5; bases outside the gene matches: 7. Germline CDR1 is MNHEY and CDR2 is SMNVEV (reference sequence). This CDR3 has 15 amino acids. CDR3 DNA sequence: TGTGCCAGCAATCCACTAGCGGGGGCTCACAATGAGCAGTTCTTC. Translated: CASNPLAGAHNEQFF.

This clone was seen a few times. This rearrangement joins TRBV28 to TRBJ1-2, with TRBD1 identical over 8 bases. CDR1 and CDR2 from the germline V gene are MDHEN and SYDVKM. The V and J ends lost 6 bases and 2 bases, in that order; junction bases with no gene match: 17. The CDR3 is 18 residues long. The CDR3 protein is CASRPNGITGGSNYGYTF. The CDR3 bases are TGTGCCAGCAGACCAAACGGTATAACAGGGGGATCGAACTATGGCTACACCTTC.

This clone was found a few times. The chain joins TRBV5-1 to TRBJ1-2; 7 bases map to TRBD1. CDR3 length: 13 amino acids. After removal of 2 bases from V and 8 bases from J, the junction contained 6 bases not matched to a gene. Germline V lookup: CDR1 SGHRS, CDR2 YFSETQ. DNA for the CDR3: TGCGCCAGCAGCTTTGGGCAGGGGGACGGCTACACCTTC. It yields the protein CASSFGQGDGYTF.

The chain employs TRBV9 and TRBJ1-1; possibly TRBD1 for D (6 bases). Trimming cost V 0 bases and J 0 bases, with 12 bases left between them. Germline assignment: CDR1 SGDLS and CDR2 YYNGEE. This CDR3 spans 16 amino acids. In DNA form, the CDR3 reads TGTGCCAGCAGCGTAGGTCAGGGGCGGATGAACACTGAAGCTTTCTTT. The encoded protein is CASSVGQGRMNTEAFF. Drawing the rest from reference TRBV9 and TRBJ1-1, the complete variable domain is DSGVTQTPKHLITATGQRVTLRCSPRSGDLSVYWYQQSLDQGLQFLIQYYNGEERAKGNILERFSAQQFPDLHSELNLSSLELGDSALYFCASSVGQGRMNTEAFFGQGTRLTVV.

The chain couples TRBV6-5 to TRBJ1-6, with D possibly matching TRBD1 (5 bases). Germline V lookup: CDR1 MNHEY, CDR2 SVGAGI. The V end lost 3 bases, the J end lost 10 bases, and 19 bases lay between the germline ends. The length of the CDR3 is 16 residues. The CDR3 sequence is CASSYKAPAKGSPLHF. In DNA form, the CDR3 reads TGTGCCAGCAGTTATAAAGCGCCGGCAAAGGGGTCACCCCTCCACTTT.

The CDR3 spells CASSLMQGSNQPQHF. The DNA of the CDR3 is TGTGCCAGCAGCTTGATGCAGGGGTCAAACCAGCCCCAGCATTTT. The V and J genes are TRBV5-5 and TRBJ1-5; D might be TRBD1 (6 bases). From germline, CDR1 is SGHKS and CDR2 YYEKEE (reference sequence). Trimming removed 1 base at V and 7 bases at J, with 15 bases between. The length of the CDR3 is 15 residues. The full variable domain, in which reference TRBV5-5 and TRBJ1-5 provide the parts outside the CDR3, is DAGVTQSPTHLIKTRGQQVTLRCSPISGHKSVSWYQQVLGQGPQFIFQYYEKEERGRGNFPDRFSARQFPNYSSELNVNALLLGDSALYLCASSLMQGSNQPQHFGDGTRLSIL.

The CDR3 loop is CASRKTGDNEQFF. CDR3 nucleotide sequence: TGCGCCAGCAGAAAGACGGGAGACAATGAGCAGTTCTTC. The rearrangement joins TRBV5-1 to TRBJ2-1; TRBD2 might be the D (6 bases). The CDR3 loop spans 13 amino acids. In germline, CDR1 is SGHRS, CDR2 YFSETQ. Trimming pared 5 bases from V and 5 bases from J, leaving 11 bases between.

CDR3: CASSFPGGDYGYTF. The CDR3 DNA reads as TGTGCCAGCAGCTTCCCAGGGGGCGACTATGGCTACACCTTC. This chain connects TRBV7-8 to TRBJ1-2; 8 bases are shared with TRBD1. Losses at the gene ends were 3 bases for V and 3 bases for J; bases not matched to a gene: 3. The germline CDR1 and CDR2 sequences are SGHVS and FQNEAQ. The CDR3 sequence is 14 residues long.

The genes are TRBV5-1 and TRBJ1-6; D perhaps matches TRBD1 (6 bases). Germline assignment: CDR1 SGHRS and CDR2 YFSETQ. The CDR3 is made up of 14 amino acids. V was trimmed by 3 bases and J by 13 bases, leaving 17 bases between them. The CDR3 region is CASSYSQGRFPLHF. The CDR3 DNA is TGCGCCAGCAGCTATTCACAGGGAAGGTTCCCCCTCCACTTT.

On this clone itself: In the same sample, other DNA sequences code for this CDR3. The chain has TRBV7-9 and TRBJ1-1; 8 positions agree with TRBD1. V dropped 1 base and J dropped 4; count of bases not matched to a gene: 2. Germline V lookup: CDR1 SEHNR, CDR2 FQNEAQ (reference sequence). The CDR3 sequence is 14 residues long. CDR3 in DNA: TGTGCCAGCAGCTTAGACAGGGGGGGCACTGAAGCTTTCTTT. Its protein is CASSLDRGGTEAFF.

The chain links TRBV5-1 to TRBJ1-5; D possibly corresponds to TRBD1 (5 bases). The CDR3 extends over 14 amino acids. V lost 5 bases and J lost 2, with 11 bases in between. Germline V CDR1 and CDR2: SGHRS, YFSETQ. CDR3 nucleotides: TGCGCCAGCAGTTCAGGGTGGGGCAATCAGCCCCAGCATTTT. Translation: CASSSGWGNQPQHF. The complete variable domain, with remaining parts taken from reference TRBV5-1 and TRBJ1-5, reads KAGVTQTPRYLIKTRGQQVTLSCSPISGHRSVSWYQQTPGQGLQFLFEYFSETQRNKGNFPGRFSGRQFSNSRSEMNVSTLELGDSALYLCASSSGWGNQPQHFGDGTRLSIL.

The chain joins TRBV6-5 to TRBJ1-2, with 8 bases identical to TRBD1. CDR1 and CDR2 from the germline V gene are MNHEY and SVGAGI. Losses at the gene ends were 0 bases for V and 4 bases for J; bases not matched to a gene: 4. This CDR3 is built from 15 residues. CDR3 protein: CASSYSAGGIYGYTF. CDR3 sequence (DNA): TGTGCCAGCAGTTACTCTGCAGGGGGCATCTATGGCTACACCTTC.

This clone was seen a few times. The V gene is TRBV20-1, the J gene TRBJ2-5; D is uncertain. The DNA end favors TRBJ2-7, so the J call may be wrong. In germline, CDR1 is DFQATT, CDR2 SNEGSKA (reference sequence). This CDR3 region has 11 residues. CDR3 sequence: CSARQNYEQYF. The DNA for the CDR3 is TGCAGTGCTAGACAGAACTACGAGCAGTACTTC.